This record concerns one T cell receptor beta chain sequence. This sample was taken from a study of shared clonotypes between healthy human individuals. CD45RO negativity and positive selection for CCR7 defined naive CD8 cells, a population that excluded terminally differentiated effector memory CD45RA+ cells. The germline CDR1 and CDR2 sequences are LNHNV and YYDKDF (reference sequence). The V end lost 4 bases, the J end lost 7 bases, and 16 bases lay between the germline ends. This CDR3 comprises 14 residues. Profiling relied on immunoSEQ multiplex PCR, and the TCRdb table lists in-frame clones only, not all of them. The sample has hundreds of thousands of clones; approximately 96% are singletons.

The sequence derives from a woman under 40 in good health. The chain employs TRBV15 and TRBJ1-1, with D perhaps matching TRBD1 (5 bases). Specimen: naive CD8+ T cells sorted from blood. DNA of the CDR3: TGTGCCACCAGCAAATCCGGCGGGGCTATTGAAGCTTTCTTT. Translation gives CATSKSGGAIEAFF.